One sample yielded the 24 T cell receptor beta chains listed below, sequenced in a study of shared clonotypes between healthy human individuals. The protocol was immunoSEQ multiplex PCR, while the TCRdb copy is restricted to in-frame clones and leaves out a portion. The table records about 1.1 million clones, around 82% of them present only once. Sequencing used memory CD4+ T cells from PBMCs. Subset described: CD45RA-negative fraction. These receptors were taken from a man aged 18 to 29 in good health. Some clones in this sample may be carry-over from other donors' samples.

The chain carries TRBV7-9 and TRBJ2-7, with D possibly TRBD1 on 6 matching bases. CDR1 and CDR2 from the germline V gene are SEHNR and FQNEAQ (reference sequence). CDR3 length: 14 amino acids. Between the trimmed V and J ends, which lost 4 bases and 3 bases, there was a span of 13 bases. CDR3: CASSSQGTNYEQYF. The CDR3 nucleotides are TGTGCCAGCAGCTCCCAAGGGACAAACTACGAGCAGTACTTC.

The chain recombines TRBV5-3 with TRBJ2-4; D not certain. TRBV5-3 is an ORF; its function is uncertain. The CDR3 is 11 residues long. Here the CDR3 DNA reads TGTGAACGGCGCGCCAAAAACATTCAGTACTTC. This translates into CERRAKNIQYF.

J is TRBJ1-4 and V is TRBV6-5, with 7 bases that match TRBD1. The CDR3 is made up of 14 amino acids. CDR1 MNHEY and CDR2 SVGAGI come from the germline V gene. V shed 5 bases and J 7 bases; nucleotides not matched to a gene: 7. The CDR3 DNA follows: TGTGCCAGCAGTCGACAGGGCTTGAGTGAAAAACTGTTTTTT. This codes for CASSRQGLSEKLFF.

This clone appeared a single time. J is TRBJ2-7 and V is TRBV11-2, with 10 bases fitting TRBD2. This CDR3 has 17 amino acids. Germline CDR1 and CDR2: SGHAT and FQNNGV. V lost 3 bases to trimming and J lost 7 bases; unmatched junction nucleotides: 15. CDR3 sequence: CASSFSRLAGPSGEQYF. The CDR3 coding sequence is TGTGCCAGCAGCTTTTCTCGACTAGCGGGTCCCTCGGGGGAGCAGTACTTC.

On this clone itself: Distinct nucleotide sequences in the sample also encode this CDR3. The V call is TRBV7-2, the J call TRBJ2-7, with D perhaps TRBD1 (6 bases). The CDR3 covers 15 residues. Germline V gene data show CDR1 as SGHTA and CDR2 as FQGNSA. V was cut by 1 base and J by 2 bases, with 12 bases left in between. The DNA of the CDR3 is TGTGCCAGCAGCTTAGGAGGACAGACTACCTACGAGCAGTACTTC. The encoded protein is CASSLGGQTTYEQYF.

This clone was found a few times. The V and J genes are TRBV14 and TRBJ1-2; 9 bases agree with TRBD1. This CDR3 is 15 amino acids long. Germline V lookup: CDR1 SGHDN, CDR2 FVKESK. V gave up 6 bases and J gave up 5 bases; unmatched junction bases: 10. The CDR3 DNA sequence: TGTGCCAGCAGTCAAACCGGGACAGGGCTATATGGCTACACCTTC. Amino acids: CASSQTGTGLYGYTF.

This clone was picked up many times. Other DNA sequences in the same sample also yield this CDR3. For the CDR3, the DNA is TGTGCCAGCAGCTTAGCCGGACTGGATACGCAGTATTTT. Translation: CASSLAGLDTQYF. The genes are TRBV5-4 and TRBJ2-3; TRBD2 is a possible D gene (5 bases). The V gene's germline CDR1 is SGHNT and CDR2 YYREEE (reference sequence). The CDR3 is 13 residues long. V dropped 2 bases and J dropped 6 bases, with 10 bases sitting between them.

This clone was counted a single time. V gene TRBV10-2 combines with J gene TRBJ1-5; no clear D. This CDR3 comprises 14 residues. V lost 7 bases, J lost 0 bases, and 10 bases lay in between. Per germline, CDR1 WSHSY and CDR2 SAAADI. CDR3: CASTRTNSNQPQHF. The CDR3 nucleotides are TGCGCCAGCACCAGGACGAATAGCAATCAGCCCCAGCATTTT.

Remarks on this clone: The sample carries other DNA sequences with the same CDR3. The chain couples TRBV7-9 to TRBJ2-3; tentative D call: TRBD2 (6 bases). The germline CDR1 and CDR2 sequences are SEHNR and FQNEAQ (reference sequence). The CDR3 extends over 12 amino acids. Deletions cut 5 bases from V and 6 bases from J, with 9 bases between. The CDR3 nucleotides read TGTGCCAGCAGCCCGAGCGGGGATACGCAGTATTTT. Translating gives CASSPSGDTQYF.

This clone has just one count. The chain combines TRBV6-6 with TRBJ2-3; 10 nucleotides align to TRBD2. The CDR3 extends over 16 amino acids. The ends lost 2 bases at V and 6 bases at J; junction bases unmatched: 8. Per germline, CDR1 MNHNY and CDR2 SVGAGI (reference sequence). Written as DNA, the CDR3 is TGTGCCAGCAGTTACCTCCTAGCGGGAGAAAGGGATACGCAGTATTTT. This gives the protein CASSYLLAGERDTQYF.

This clone was seen a few times. The chain carries TRBV5-4 and TRBJ2-2, with 11 bases matching TRBD1. The CDR3 covers 16 residues. Germline V CDR1 and CDR2: SGHNT, YYREEE (reference sequence). V lost 4 bases, J lost 4 bases, and 6 bases stayed unmatched. CDR3 sequence reads: CASSPDRGRITGELFF. Written as DNA, the CDR3 is TGTGCCAGCAGCCCGGACAGGGGGCGAATCACCGGGGAGCTGTTTTTT.

The chain carries TRBV28 and TRBJ2-4; D is unclear. Germline V CDR1 and CDR2: MDHEN, SYDVKM. V gave up 2 bases and J gave up 0 bases, with 8 bases separating them. This CDR3 has 15 amino acids. In DNA form, the CDR3 reads TGTGCCAGCAGTTTACGGGCTGTAGCCAAAAACATTCAGTACTTC. Its translation is CASSLRAVAKNIQYF.

This chain links TRBV15 with TRBJ2-1; 7 bases are a match to TRBD2. V was clipped by 3 bases and J by 0 bases; unmatched bases: 8. The CDR3 is made up of 17 amino acids. Germline CDR1 is LNHNV and CDR2 is YYDKDF (reference sequence). CDR3 DNA sequence: TGTGCCACCAGCAGCAGTCTAGCGGTACCCTCCTACAATGAGCAGTTCTTC. Translating gives CATSSSLAVPSYNEQFF.

This clone was seen only a few times. The CDR3 reads CASSSGSKETQYF. Here the CDR3 DNA reads TGTGCCAGCAGTTCGGGATCCAAAGAGACCCAGTACTTC. The J gene is TRBJ2-5, the V gene TRBV28, with D perhaps matching TRBD2 (5 bases). The CDR3 runs to 13 residues. Looked up from germline, CDR1 is MDHEN and CDR2 is SYDVKM. The ends were cut back, 4 bases at V and 3 bases at J, with 9 bases in the middle.

The J gene is TRBJ2-7, the V gene TRBV25-1; 9 nucleotides line up with TRBD1. The V and J ends lost 0 bases and 6 bases, in that order; junction bases with no gene match: 6. The CDR3 has 15 amino acids. The germline V gene has CDR1 MGHDK and CDR2 SYGVNS. CDR3 sequence reads: CASSEYRGQGGEQYF. The CDR3 nucleotides are TGTGCCAGCAGTGAATATAGGGGACAGGGCGGCGAGCAGTACTTC.

The V and J genes are TRBV5-1 and TRBJ1-2; D perhaps matches TRBD1 (6 bases). This CDR3 has 14 residues. Trimming took 3 bases from V and 3 from J, leaving 12 bases between them. Germline lookup yields CDR1 SGHRS and CDR2 YFSETQ. CDR3 sequence reads: CASSYSGDDYGYTF. The CDR3 DNA follows: TGCGCCAGCAGCTATTCAGGGGATGACTATGGCTACACCTTC.

This sequence joins TRBV18 and TRBJ1-1; unclear D gene. Trimming cost V 3 bases and J 2 bases, with 13 bases left between them. The CDR3 spans 15 residues. CDR1 is KGHSH, CDR2 LQKENI, per germline. In DNA form, the CDR3 reads TGTGCCAGCTCACCCATCAGTAATCGTAACACTGAAGCTTTCTTT. Amino acid sequence: CASSPISNRNTEAFF.

The J gene is TRBJ1-4, the V gene TRBV5-4; tentatively, D is TRBD1 (6 bases). Germline V gene data show CDR1 as SGHNT and CDR2 as YYREEE (reference sequence). This CDR3 is 15 amino acids long. Between the trimmed V and J ends, which lost 4 bases and 5 bases, there was a span of 15 bases. The CDR3 DNA sequence: TGTGCCAGCAGCCCCGGGGGGGCGACCAATGAAAAACTGTTTTTT. Protein product: CASSPGGATNEKLFF. Drawing the rest from reference TRBV5-4 and TRBJ1-4, the complete variable domain is ETGVTQSPTHLIKTRGQQVTLRCSSQSGHNTVSWYQQALGQGPQFIFQYYREEENGRGNFPPRFSGLQFPNYSSELNVNALELDDSALYLCASSPGGATNEKLFFGSGTQLSVL.

This rearrangement joins TRBV5-6 to TRBJ1-1, with no clear D. With 9 bases removed from V and 6 bases from J, the gap between germline ends came to 18 bases. This CDR3 has 13 residues. The germline V gene encodes CDR1 SGHDT and CDR2 YYEEEE. DNA of the CDR3: TGTGCCACCAGAAGGTTCGGTGGGCCTGAAGCTTTCTTT. Protein product: CATRRFGGPEAFF.

This clone came up a few times. The chain has TRBV5-1 and TRBJ2-7, with TRBD1 as a possible D gene (6 bases). This CDR3 is built from 12 residues. In germline, CDR1 is SGHRS, CDR2 YFSETQ. The V end lost 5 bases, the J end lost 9 bases, and 15 bases lay between the germline ends. The CDR3: CASSSQGWGQYF. CDR3 nucleotides: TGCGCCAGCAGTTCACAGGGATGGGGGCAGTACTTC.

The chain recombines TRBV25-1 with TRBJ2-7, with 7 bases fitting TRBD2. The J segment lost 4 bases and the V segment lost 9 bases, leaving 18 bases of the junction unmatched. The CDR3 contains 16 residues. Germline loops: CDR1 MGHDK, CDR2 SYGVNS. The CDR3 protein is CARTLMGGPSVYEQYF. The DNA of the CDR3 is TGTGCCAGGACACTCATGGGAGGGCCCTCTGTTTACGAGCAGTACTTC.

The V call is TRBV14, the J call TRBJ1-2; TRBD1 is a possible D gene (5 bases). Germline CDR1 and CDR2: SGHDN and FVKESK. The CDR3 loop spans 18 amino acids. V was trimmed by 2 bases and J by 0 bases, leaving 19 bases between them. In DNA form, the CDR3 reads TGTGCCAGCAGCCAATCGGGCCAGGGTGTCGGGACTAACTATGGCTACACCTTC. It translates to CASSQSGQGVGTNYGYTF.

The chain uses TRBV5-8 and TRBJ1-3; no definite D call. This CDR3 region has 16 residues. Germline CDR1 reads SGHTS; CDR2 reads YDEGEE. V was clipped by 0 bases and J by 4 bases, with 14 bases between them. In DNA form, the CDR3 reads TGTGCCAGCAGCTTGGACGGCTCCGAAGGGGGAAACACCATATATTTT. Its translation: CASSLDGSEGGNTIYF.

The chain couples TRBV4-3 to TRBJ2-7; D might be TRBD1 (6 bases). This CDR3 has 15 amino acids. V was pared by 4 bases and J by 2 bases, with 15 bases between. Germline loops: CDR1 LGHNA, CDR2 YSLEER. The CDR3 bases are TGCGCCAGCAGCCGAGAGAACAGGGCGCCCTACGAGCAGTACTTC. It translates to CASSRENRAPYEQYF.